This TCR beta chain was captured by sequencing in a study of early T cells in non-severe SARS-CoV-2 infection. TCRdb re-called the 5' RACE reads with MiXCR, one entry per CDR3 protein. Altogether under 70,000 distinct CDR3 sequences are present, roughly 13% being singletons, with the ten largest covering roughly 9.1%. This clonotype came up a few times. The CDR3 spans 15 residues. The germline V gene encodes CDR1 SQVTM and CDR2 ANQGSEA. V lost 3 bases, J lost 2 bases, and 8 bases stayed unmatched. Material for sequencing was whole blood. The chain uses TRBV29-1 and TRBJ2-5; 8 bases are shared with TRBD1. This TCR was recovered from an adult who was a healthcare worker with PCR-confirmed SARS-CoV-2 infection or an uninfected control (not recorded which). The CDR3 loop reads CSVDGTGPLQETQYF. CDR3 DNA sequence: TGCAGCGTTGACGGGACAGGACCTCTTCAAGAGACCCAGTACTTC.